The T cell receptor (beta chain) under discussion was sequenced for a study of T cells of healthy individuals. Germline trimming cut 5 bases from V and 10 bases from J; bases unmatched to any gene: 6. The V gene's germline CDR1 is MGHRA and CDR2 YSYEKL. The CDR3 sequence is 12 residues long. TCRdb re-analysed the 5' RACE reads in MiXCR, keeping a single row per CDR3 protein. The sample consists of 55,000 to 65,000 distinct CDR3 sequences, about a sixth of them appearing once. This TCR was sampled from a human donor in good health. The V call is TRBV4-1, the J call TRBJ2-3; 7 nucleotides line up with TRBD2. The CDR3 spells CASSVGLEPQYF. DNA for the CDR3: TGCGCCAGCAGCGTTGGACTAGAGCCGCAGTATTTT.